These 27 T cell receptor beta chains originate from one sample sequenced in a study of T-cell memory formation after mild COVID-19. Each CDR3 protein is one row after TCRdb ran MiXCR on the 5' RACE reads. This table holds under 550,000 distinct CDR3 sequences, 15% to 20% found once. The specimen sequenced was PBMCs or a T cell subset sorted from them (not recorded which). These receptors were taken from a man aged 18 to 29 who had mild COVID-19 (a few samples of this study predate the infection). Cell type and time point are not known.

This chain joins TRBV28 and TRBJ2-7, with a weak D call TRBD2 (5 bases). V was pared by 1 base and J by 8 bases, with 12 bases between. Germline assignment: CDR1 MDHEN and CDR2 SYDVKM. The CDR3 runs to 13 residues. The CDR3 region is CASSLSDYPQQYV. CDR3 coding DNA: TGTGCCAGCAGTTTATCCGACTACCCACAGCAGTACGTC.

V gene TRBV6-2 or TRBV6-3 combines with J gene TRBJ2-5, with D perhaps given as TRBD1 or TRBD2 (5 bases each). Trimming removed 7 bases at V and 11 bases at J, with 23 bases between. Germline V CDR1 and CDR2: MNHEY, SVGEGT. The CDR3 is made up of 14 amino acids. The CDR3 is CASTDRDPGWMQYF. The CDR3, as DNA: TGTGCCAGCACTGACCGGGACCCCGGATGGATGCAGTACTTC.

This clonotype was detected once. The chain couples TRBV3-1 to TRBJ2-5; 9 nucleotides line up with TRBD1. Germline CDR1 and CDR2: LGHDT and YNNKEL (reference sequence). The V segment lost 5 bases and the J segment 5 bases; nucleotides outside the gene matches: 9. This CDR3 region has 15 residues. CDR3 sequence reads: CASSILQGAGETQYF. The CDR3 DNA reads TGTGCCAGCAGCATCTTACAGGGGGCAGGGGAGACCCAGTACTTC.

The V and J genes are TRBV7-6 and TRBJ2-5, with D possibly being TRBD2 (5 bases). V was pared by 11 bases and J by 2 bases, with 12 bases between. The CDR3 is 12 amino acids. Per the germline V gene, CDR1 is SGHVS and CDR2 is FNYEAQ. The CDR3 DNA reads TGTGCCGGCTCGGACTGGCAAGAGACCCAGTACTTC. This translates into CAGSDWQETQYF.

This clonotype was recorded many times. This chain links TRBV4-3 with TRBJ1-1; D ambiguous. This CDR3 has 18 residues. Germline CDR1 LGHNA, CDR2 YSLEER. Trimming took off 0 bases at V and 3 bases at J, with 20 bases between the two ends. The CDR3 DNA follows: TGCGCCAGCAGCCAAGATGGACCGACCTTTGATGGGGACACTGAAGCTTTCTTT. It is translated as CASSQDGPTFDGDTEAFF.

This clonotype was seen more than once but under ten times. The rearrangement uses TRBV6-5 and TRBJ2-7, with D maybe TRBD1 (6 bases). This CDR3 is built from 14 residues. Trimming cost V 5 bases and J 4 bases, with 15 bases left between them. Germline loops: CDR1 MNHEY, CDR2 SVGAGI. CDR3 region: CASSPTGFSYEQYF. In DNA form, the CDR3 reads TGTGCCAGCAGTCCCACAGGGTTTTCGTACGAGCAGTACTTC.

This clonotype came up many times. The V gene is TRBV5-6, the J gene TRBJ1-6; 7 nucleotides match TRBD1. The germline CDR1 and CDR2 sequences are SGHDT and YYEEEE. Losses at the gene ends were 3 bases for V and 10 bases for J; bases not matched to a gene: 10. This CDR3 is 15 amino acids long. The CDR3 protein is CASSSAPGQTSPLHF. The CDR3 DNA reads TGTGCCAGCAGCTCAGCCCCGGGACAGACCTCACCCCTCCACTTT.

This clonotype was detected a few times. J is TRBJ2-7 and V is TRBV9; no definite D call. The CDR3 sequence is 14 residues long. Germline V gene sequence: CDR1 SGDLS, CDR2 YYNGEE. The V gene lost 0 bases and the J gene lost 0 bases, with 7 bases spanning the gap. The CDR3 sequence: CASSVGASSYEQYV. CDR3 DNA: TGTGCCAGCAGCGTAGGGGCCAGCTCCTACGAGCAGTACGTC.

In its sample, this clonotype was seen a few times. This chain connects TRBV9 to TRBJ2-7, with 9 positions matching TRBD1. The CDR3 extends over 14 amino acids. Germline V gene sequence: CDR1 SGDLS, CDR2 YYNGEE. V was clipped by 0 bases and J by 5 bases; unmatched bases: 3. The CDR3 region is CASSVDGTGHEQYF. CDR3 bases: TGTGCCAGCAGCGTAGATGGGACAGGGCACGAGCAGTACTTC.

This clonotype was counted a few times. The genes are TRBV11-2 and TRBJ1-1; no firm D call. The CDR3 has 15 residues. V lost 1 base, J lost 1 base, and 10 bases lay in between. The V gene's germline CDR1 is SGHAT and CDR2 FQNNGV. The chain's CDR3 is CASSLGGYPNTEAFF. In nucleotides, the CDR3 is TGTGCCAGCAGCTTAGGTGGGTATCCGAACACTGAAGCTTTCTTT.

The chain carries TRBV12-3 or TRBV12-4 and TRBJ1-2; D is unclear. Trimming pared 5 bases from V and 7 bases from J, leaving 11 bases between. CDR3 size: 12 residues. CDR3 residues: CASSLPGFGYTF. CDR3 in DNA: TGTGCCAGCAGTCTTCCCGGGTTTGGCTACACCTTC.

The genes are TRBV6-2 or TRBV6-3 and TRBJ2-1; D uncertain. The V end lost 1 base, the J end lost 8 bases, and 6 bases lay between the germline ends. Germline loops: CDR1 MNHEY, CDR2 SVGEGT. CDR3 length: 12 amino acids. CDR3 sequence reads: CASSYLGDEQFF. Here the CDR3 DNA reads TGTGCCAGCAGTTACTTGGGCGATGAGCAGTTCTTC.

This clonotype was recorded only once. At one of its ends the junction is not consistent with the germline gene, which may arise from a read error. The chain combines TRBV4-2 with TRBJ2-5; maybe TRBD2 (7 bases). The CDR3 contains 16 residues. CDR1 and CDR2 from the germline V gene are LGHNA and YNFKEQ. Here the CDR3 reads CASSQDLAGAGETQYF. In DNA form, the CDR3 reads TGTGCAAGCAGCCAAGATTTGGCGGGGGCCGGGGAGACCCAGTACTTC.

The chain links TRBV5-1 to TRBJ1-1; D is perhaps TRBD1 (5 bases). Deletions cut 1 base from V and 1 base from J, with 14 bases between. Germline V gene data show CDR1 as SGHRS and CDR2 as YFSETQ. The CDR3 totals 16 residues. CDR3: CASSLWGVPPNTEAFF. CDR3 in DNA: TGCGCCAGCAGCTTGTGGGGGGTTCCTCCGAACACTGAAGCTTTCTTT. The entire variable domain, with the rest obtained from reference TRBV5-1 and TRBJ1-1, is as follows: KAGVTQTPRYLIKTRGQQVTLSCSPISGHRSVSWYQQTPGQGLQFLFEYFSETQRNKGNFPGRFSGRQFSNSRSEMNVSTLELGDSALYLCASSLWGVPPNTEAFFGQGTRLTVV.

In its sample, this clonotype was seen many times. The rearrangement links TRBV9 to TRBJ2-2; D unresolved. This CDR3 spans 14 amino acids. The germline CDR1 and CDR2 sequences are SGDLS and YYNGEE. V lost 0 bases, J lost 1 base, and 4 bases lay in between. DNA for the CDR3: TGTGCCAGCAGCGTAGGAGGGAACACCGGGGAGCTGTTTTTT. It yields the protein CASSVGGNTGELFF.

The rearrangement links TRBV6-1 to TRBJ2-3, with D perhaps TRBD2 (7 bases). Germline CDR1 and CDR2: MNHNS and SASEGT. Trimming left V 2 bases short and J 5 bases short, with 23 bases between. The CDR3 spans 18 residues. CDR3 sequence (DNA): TGTGCCAGCAGTGAATACCCCCTTCGGGGGGCCGCCGGAGATACGCAGTATTTT. Encoded protein: CASSEYPLRGAAGDTQYF.

This clonotype was seen a few times. This chain connects TRBV5-1 to TRBJ2-3, with TRBD1 matching over 8 bases. The CDR3 runs 15 residues. Per germline, CDR1 SGHRS and CDR2 YFSETQ. Unmatched junction bases numbered 8, after V lost 5 bases and J lost 3 bases. The CDR3 DNA follows: TGCGCCAGCAGGCTTCAAACAGGGGGGACAGATACGCAGTATTTT. It yields the protein CASRLQTGGTDTQYF.

This clonotype was recorded a few times. As DNA, the CDR3 is TGTGCCAGCAGCCCGGGGATCGGGGAGCTGTTTTTT. This encodes CASSPGIGELFF. This chain joins TRBV12-3 or TRBV12-4 and TRBJ2-2; TRBD2 might be the D (5 bases). V gave up 6 bases and J gave up 7 bases, with 9 bases separating them. The length of the CDR3 is 12 residues.

This chain uses TRBV28 with TRBJ1-2, with 9 positions matching TRBD1. Germline CDR1 and CDR2: MDHEN and SYDVKM. CDR3 length: 16 amino acids. Unmatched junction bases numbered 14, after V lost 5 bases and J lost 7 bases. CDR3 sequence: CASSTGTGTMVGGYTF. In nucleotides, the CDR3 is TGTGCCAGCAGTACCGGGACAGGGACCATGGTCGGTGGCTACACCTTC.

V gene TRBV11-2 combines with J gene TRBJ2-1; 12 nucleotides match TRBD2. Germline lookup yields CDR1 SGHAT and CDR2 FQNNGV. V lost 1 base and J lost 2; bases outside the gene matches: 3. This CDR3 spans 17 amino acids. The CDR3 is CASSLGTSGTAYNEQFF. CDR3 coding DNA: TGTGCCAGCAGCTTAGGGACTAGCGGGACCGCCTACAATGAGCAGTTCTTC.

Only a few counts were recorded for this clonotype. The chain links TRBV20-1 to TRBJ2-3; a possible D gene is TRBD1 (6 bases). CDR1 and CDR2 (germline): DFQATT, SNEGSKA (reference sequence). The CDR3 runs to 12 residues. CDR3 in amino acids: CSRGSGTDTQYF. For the CDR3, the DNA is TGCAGCAGGGGTAGTGGGACAGATACGCAGTATTTT.

This clonotype was seen a handful of times. V usage is TRBV28 and J usage is TRBJ1-2; no reliable D call. Trimming took off 2 bases at V and 5 bases at J, with 6 bases between the two ends. Germline CDR1 is MDHEN and CDR2 is SYDVKM. The CDR3 runs 12 residues. The CDR3 region is CASSLETYGYTF. CDR3 sequence (DNA): TGTGCCAGCAGTTTAGAAACTTATGGCTACACCTTC.

The chain carries TRBV6-5 and TRBJ2-2, with 10 bases that match TRBD1. From germline, CDR1 is MNHEY and CDR2 SVGAGI. This CDR3 region has 16 residues. Trimming removed 8 bases from V and 0 bases from J; junction bases left unmatched: 6. CDR3 in amino acids: CASFAGQGANTGELFF. The DNA of the CDR3 is TGTGCCAGCTTCGCTGGACAGGGGGCGAACACCGGGGAGCTGTTTTTT.

The chain combines TRBV9 with TRBJ1-1, with D possibly TRBD1 on 5 matching bases. Per germline, CDR1 SGDLS and CDR2 YYNGEE. V lost 0 bases and J 7 bases, leaving 7 bases between the germline ends. CDR3 length equals 12 residues. The CDR3 loop reads CASSVVRGEAFF. DNA for the CDR3: TGTGCCAGCAGCGTAGTAAGGGGTGAAGCTTTCTTT.

Note on this clonotype: Likely a read error: the CDR3 ends without its conserved phenylalanine or tryptophan. The DNA is omitted, as the CDR3 cannot be located on it reliably, and the CDR3 follows TCRdb's listing. The chain has TRBV7-9 and TRBJ2-3; no check of the table's D call, TRBD1, against the DNA was made. CDR1 and CDR2 (germline): SEHNR, FQNEAQ (reference sequence). The CDR3 region is 13 residues in length, termini included. CDR3 region: CASSSKGTVGGGV.

The J gene is TRBJ1-6, the V gene TRBV7-2; D might be TRBD1 (6 bases). CDR1 and CDR2 (germline): SGHTA, FQGNSA. The ends were cut back, 5 bases at V and 7 bases at J, with 15 bases in the middle. This CDR3 spans 15 amino acids. The CDR3 is CASSLNRVTNSPLHF. CDR3 coding DNA: TGTGCCAGCAGCCTGAACAGGGTCACGAATTCACCCCTCCACTTT.

In nucleotides, the CDR3 is TGCAGTGCTAGAGAAGGGTGGGATGAAAAACTGTTTTTT. Its translation is CSAREGWDEKLFF. The genes are TRBV20-1 and TRBJ1-4; no firm D call. V was shortened by 0 bases and J by 6 bases, with 8 bases between the two germline ends. Germline V CDR1 and CDR2: DFQATT, SNEGSKA (reference sequence). This CDR3 spans 13 amino acids.